This note documents a single T cell receptor (beta chain) sequence. This clone has a handful of counts. The antigen it recognizes is unknown. No base quality information exists; no much larger clone differs at one position. The sample is drawn from a study of PD-1 and CTLA-4 blockade in melanoma (dated by TCRdb to the early 2020s). Background for the entire study: The study compared how PD-1 blockade and CTLA-4 blockade affected the melanoma-reactive CD8 T cell response in patients with melanoma.

Libraries were constructed by the immunoSEQ multiplex PCR assay. In its TCRdb copy, this immuneACCESS table keeps in-frame sequences only and misses some clones. Where compared with another copy, unresolved V genes explain less than half of these, and the others have no known cause. The sample table shows nearly 30,000 clones, and roughly 91% are seen once. The ten largest make up about 8.9% of the sample. CDR1 is given as MDHEN and CDR2 as SYDVKM, both from the germline V gene. V is clipped by 4 bases and J by 6 bases, and the sequence between their germline boundaries is 16 bases long. The CDR3 numbers 16 residues from cysteine through phenylalanine. Just the 48-base CDR3 DNA is kept, in frame starting at base 1.

The source of this sequence is a human donor with melanoma. The source material was CD8+ T cells from peripheral blood, sampled before anti-PD-1 treatment. Recombination joined TRBV28 with TRBJ1-6, with TRBD1 tentatively as D gene (6 bases match). The DNA sequence is TGTGCCAGCAGTTCCTCCCTCCGGGACATTAATTCACCCCTCCACTTT. Its product reads: CASSSSLRDINSPLHF. When the CDR3 is completed using the reference TRBV28 and TRBJ1-6 genes on either side, the full variable domain is DVKVTQSSRYLVKRTGEKVFLECVQDMDHENMFWYRQDPGLGLRLIYFSYDVKMKEKGDIPEGYSVSREKKERFSLILESASTNQTSMYLCASSSSLRDINSPLHFGNGTRLTVT.